This T cell receptor (beta chain) was found in a study of long-term antiretroviral therapy in people with HIV. Turning to the study itself: In the earliest collections, sampling predates the 2015 immediate-ART recommendation by about a decade.

In its sample, this clone was seen once. Its antigen is undetermined. Each specimen consisted of about 1-10 million cryopreserved PBMC prior to extraction of DNA. Findings and limits, study-wide: Diversity rose after ART but stayed below transplant donor controls. All time points showed a repertoire dominated by clones expanded before ART.

It was version v3.0 of the immunoSEQ assay that was run at survey level. Libraries were prepared by immunoSEQ multiplex PCR; TCRdb keeps only in-frame clonotypes and omits some of them. The table includes about 19,000 clones, roughly 84% detected once. V lost 0 bases and J lost 8, with 10 bases in between. This CDR3 is 13 amino acids long. Germline assignment: CDR1 MGHRA and CDR2 YSYEKL. The sample in question was unsorted PBMCs, obtained 0.9 years after starting antiretroviral therapy. This clonotype originated in a man between 18 and 35 years old with HIV. This chain links TRBV4-1 with TRBJ1-2, with D hard to call. In DNA form, the CDR3 reads TGCGCCAGCAGCCAAGAATGGGTAGGCGGCTACACCTTC. The encoded protein is CASSQEWVGGYTF.